One sample yielded the 5 T cell receptor beta chains listed below, sequenced in a study of blood T cell repertoires in COVID-19. Assay: immunoSEQ multiplex PCR; the TCRdb copy retains only in-frame clones and omits some. In the table there are about 120,000 clones, 81% of which are singletons. Sequenced sample: peripheral blood. These receptors were taken from a young man with COVID-19, enrolled during active disease.

This rearrangement joins TRBV2 to TRBJ2-7, with D tentatively TRBD2 (5 bases). The V end lost 2 bases, the J end lost 3 bases, and 14 bases lay between the germline ends. The CDR3 has 15 amino acids. CDR1 and CDR2 from the germline V gene are SNHLY and FYNNEI. CDR3 region: CASSESSAKIYEQYF. CDR3 nucleotides: TGTGCCAGCAGTGAAAGTAGCGCGAAGATCTACGAGCAGTACTTC.

This chain connects TRBV7-9 to TRBJ2-1; TRBD2 aligns across 9 bases. CDR3 size: 15 residues. V lost 5 bases and J lost 1; bases outside the gene matches: 3. Germline CDR1 and CDR2: SEHNR and FQNEAQ (reference sequence). The CDR3 DNA follows: TGTGCCAGCAGCCGGACTAGCGATTCCTACAATGAGCAGTTCTTC. It yields the protein CASSRTSDSYNEQFF.

V usage is TRBV5-1 and J usage is TRBJ2-6; TRBD1 matches 8 bases. CDR3 length: 16 amino acids. Per the germline V gene, CDR1 is SGHRS and CDR2 is YFSETQ. The trim removed 4 bases at V and 0 bases at J, leaving 3 bases unmatched. The CDR3 DNA reads as TGCGCCAGCAGCCCTACAGGGGGCTCTGGGGCCAACGTCCTGACTTTC. It specifies CASSPTGGSGANVLTF. Full variable domain (outside the CDR3, taken from reference TRBV5-1 and TRBJ2-6): KAGVTQTPRYLIKTRGQQVTLSCSPISGHRSVSWYQQTPGQGLQFLFEYFSETQRNKGNFPGRFSGRQFSNSRSEMNVSTLELGDSALYLCASSPTGGSGANVLTFGAGSRLTVL.

The chain joins TRBV9 to TRBJ1-1; D call uncertain. The germline V gene encodes CDR1 SGDLS and CDR2 YYNGEE. CDR3 size: 16 residues. The ends were cut back, 0 bases at V and 6 bases at J, with 18 bases in the middle. CDR3 nucleotide sequence: TGTGCCAGCAGCGTAGTAGGTTACGGGGAATCCGCTGAAGCTTTCTTT. Amino acids: CASSVVGYGESAEAFF.

The chain combines TRBV25-1 with TRBJ1-2; TRBD1 is a possible D gene (5 bases). There are 14 residues in the CDR3. The germline V gene has CDR1 MGHDK and CDR2 SYGVNS. Trimming cost V 6 bases and J 5 bases, with 16 bases left between them. CDR3: CASRAGTLLYGYTF. CDR3 in DNA: TGTGCCAGCAGAGCTGGGACTCTCCTTTATGGCTACACCTTC.